This TCR beta chain appears in the sequencing data of a study of blood T cells in healthy people across ages (dated by TCRdb to the mid-2010s). Study-wide context: Template switching captured roughly one uniquely barcoded TCR beta cDNA molecule per two T cells in model experiments. Age-related changes in TCR beta repertoire diversity were measured in the study by deep sequencing normalized with unique cDNA molecular identifiers. The donors were divided into four age groups: young (average around 16 years), middle-aged (about 39), aged (around 59) and long-lived (roughly 86). To avoid experimental bias, donors of different ages were spread randomly across the sequencing lanes. Using the same blood draw, the study looked at two additional independent replicas of 1 million unique cDNA reads for two donors, one aged 18 to 30 and the other aged 80 or older. Beyond this particular receptor, the publication reports: As age increased, observed TCR beta diversity per million T cells dropped in a roughly linear way, and a significant reduction was already evident by age 40. Compared with the aged group, the long-lived group had more naive CD4+ T cells, fewer expanded clones and increased TCR diversity, suggesting age selection. There was a strong correlation between observed TCR beta diversity and the percentage of naive T cells measured by flow cytometry. Donor CMV infection status was unknown, potentially confounding age-related changes in expanded clonotypes. Estimates of total diversity based on one million sequenced T cells were regarded as lower bounds and as underestimates. Because profiling used bulk unsorted PBMCs, naive and antigen-experienced compartments could not be compared conclusively.

Including cysteine and phenylalanine, the CDR3 has 14 amino acids. This entry keeps only the CDR3 DNA: 42 bases, framed from base 1. The germline V end is reduced by 1 base and the J end by 6 bases; junction bases left unmatched: 4. According to the germline V gene (reference sequence), CDR1 reads MNHEY and CDR2 reads SMNVEV. Libraries were made using 5' RACE. Reads for this sample came from an Illumina HiSeq 2500. A second roughly 6 to 11 cycle PCR used a sample-barcoded 5' primer and a J-beta primer mix. Each TCR beta cDNA molecule received a unique molecular identifier from a template-switch 5' adaptor carrying 12 random nucleotides. Each sample yielded at least 2.5 million CDR3-containing paired-end reads. First-strand cDNA synthesis was performed from all RNA using the Mint cDNA synthesis kit, with priming by a TRBC-specific oligonucleotide. Following uracil-DNA glycosylase treatment, a first 18-cycle PCR with universal primers M1SS and BC2_uni_R was performed on all cDNA. In the authors' own workflow: For normalization, 1 million high-quality reads, each with a distinct molecular identifier, were randomly selected from each sample. Reads sharing molecular identifiers were discarded rather than binned into consensus sequences. MiTCR, with a Q25 quality threshold and the strictest error-elimination algorithm, was used for CDR3 identification, clonotype clustering and error correction. Lower-bound total TCR beta diversity was estimated with a nonparametric unseen species model using Euler transformation. TCRdb's own reprocessing of the public reads used fastp at Q25 and MiXCR and kept productive beta chains. Rows merge per CDR3 protein into single entries with the most common DNA and genes. None of the V and J calls come from the authors' own analysis; TCRdb made them. The sample records around 1.5 million distinct CDR3 sequences, around 55% of which are singletons. Roughly 7% of the sample is in the top ten clones.

As to this clonotype: What antigen it recognizes has not been identified. No per-base quality is available; no much larger clone lies one base away.

Systemically healthy Caucasian individuals from Russia, roughly 40 in total and aged about 6 to 90 years, were included as donors. Each donor gave roughly 9.5 milliliters of peripheral blood, collected into EDTA-treated Vacutainer tubes. Ficoll-Paque density-gradient centrifugation was used to isolate PBMCs, with at least 6.5 million per sample. Trizol reagent was used to extract total RNA from PBMCs, with at least 6 micrograms per sample. For every donor, an aliquot of PBMCs went through flow cytometry to measure the percentages of naive CD45RAhigh/CD27high T cells. Sequencing was performed on blood. The rearrangement combines TRBV27 with TRBJ1-2; TRBD1 agrees with 8 junctional bases. The clonotype was recovered from a man in his late teens or twenties in good health. Here is the DNA: TGTGCCAGCAGTTTATTTCAGGGGGCGGATGGCTACACCTTC. It translates as CASSLFQGADGYTF.